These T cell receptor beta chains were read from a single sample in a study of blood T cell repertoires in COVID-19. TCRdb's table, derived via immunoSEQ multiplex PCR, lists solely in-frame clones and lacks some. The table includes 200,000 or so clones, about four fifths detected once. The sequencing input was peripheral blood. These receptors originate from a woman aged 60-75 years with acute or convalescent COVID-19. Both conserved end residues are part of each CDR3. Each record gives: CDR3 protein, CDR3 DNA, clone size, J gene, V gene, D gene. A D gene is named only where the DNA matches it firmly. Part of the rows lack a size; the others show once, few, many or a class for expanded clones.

CDR3: CASGRREANEQFF; DNA: TGTGCCAGCGGAAGACGGGAGGCCAATGAGCAGTTCTTC; size: -; J: TRBJ2-1; V: TRBV6-6; D: TRBD2
CDR3: CASSAVRNTEAFF; DNA: TGTGCCAGCAGCGCCGTCAGGAACACTGAAGCTTTCTTT; size: -; J: TRBJ1-1; V: TRBV11-1; D: -
CDR3: CASSAQVSYGYTF; DNA: TGTGCCAGCAGCGCTCAGGTGAGCTATGGCTACACCTTC; size: once; J: TRBJ1-2; V: TRBV12-3/TRBV12-4; D: -
CDR3: CASTPSSLEGGYTF; DNA: TGTGCCAGCACCCCGTCCTCCCTTGAGGGTGGCTACACCTTC; size: -; J: TRBJ1-2; V: TRBV3-1/TRBV3-2; D: -
CDR3: CASSDGRGWGGSPLHF; DNA: TGTGCCAGCAGTGATGGGAGGGGATGGGGAGGCTCACCCCTCCACTTT; size: -; J: TRBJ1-6; V: TRBV25-1; D: -
CDR3: CSAEGVGEGYGYTF; DNA: TGCAGCGCCGAGGGGGTAGGGGAGGGCTATGGCTACACCTTC; size: -; J: TRBJ1-2; V: TRBV29-1; D: -
CDR3: CASSFTGSLQETQYF; DNA: TGTGCCAGCAGCTTCACAGGGTCACTCCAAGAGACCCAGTACTTC; size: few; J: TRBJ2-5; V: TRBV5-5; D: -
CDR3: CASSSMRPKYNEQFF; DNA: TGTGCCAGCAGCTCAATGCGGCCTAAATACAATGAGCAGTTCTTC; size: -; J: TRBJ2-1; V: TRBV3-1/TRBV3-2; D: -
CDR3: CASSHIPGGGSPLHF; DNA: TGTGCCAGCAGCCACATTCCAGGGGGCGGTTCACCCCTCCACTTT; size: -; J: TRBJ1-6; V: TRBV14; D: TRBD1
CDR3: CASSLNGQGDSPLHF; DNA: TGTGCCAGCAGCCTTAACGGACAGGGTGACTCACCCCTCCACTTT; size: -; J: TRBJ1-6; V: TRBV6-5; D: TRBD1
CDR3: CASRPFLMEGLSDGYTF; DNA: TGTGCCAGCAGACCCTTCTTAATGGAGGGCCTTTCAGATGGCTACACCTTC; size: -; J: TRBJ1-2; V: TRBV7-9; D: -
CDR3: CASSLESSRVSYNEQFF; DNA: TGTGCCAGCAGCTTAGAGTCGTCGCGCGTTTCCTACAATGAGCAGTTCTTC; size: few; J: TRBJ2-1; V: TRBV7-2; D: -
CDR3: CASSLTGPAEAFF; DNA: TGTGCCAGCAGCCTGACAGGGCCTGCTGAAGCTTTCTTT; size: -; J: TRBJ1-1; V: TRBV7-9; D: TRBD1
CDR3: CASSLGQAGSRNTIYF; DNA: TGCGCCAGCAGCTTGGGACAGGCCGGGTCCCGAAACACCATATATTTT; size: once; J: TRBJ1-3; V: TRBV5-1; D: -
CDR3: CASSQEDRHYGYTF; DNA: TGTGCCAGCAGCCAAGAGGACAGGCACTATGGCTACACCTTC; size: -; J: TRBJ1-2; V: TRBV3-1/TRBV3-2; D: TRBD1
CDR3: CASSLATRGNEKLFF; DNA: TGTGCCAGCAGCTTAGCGACGCGGGGGAACGAAAAACTGTTTTTT; size: -; J: TRBJ1-4; V: TRBV11-1; D: -
CDR3: CASSLDTGLAGLTQYF; DNA: TGTGCCAGCAGCTTAGATACGGGACTAGCGGGGCTGACCCAGTACTTC; size: -; J: TRBJ2-5; V: TRBV11-2; D: TRBD2
CDR3: CASSFVGAPLVAAGANVLTF; DNA: TGTGCCAGCAGTTTTGTGGGGGCCCCGTTAGTGGCGGCTGGGGCCAACGTCCTGACTTTC; size: -; J: TRBJ2-6; V: TRBV27; D: -
CDR3: CASSQAPKGASPEKLFF; DNA: TGCGCCAGCAGCCAAGCTCCGAAAGGGGCTTCTCCCGAAAAACTGTTTTTT; size: once; J: TRBJ1-4; V: TRBV4-1; D: -
CDR3: CASSLTGINGYTF; DNA: TGTGCCAGCAGCCTGACAGGGATTAATGGCTACACCTTC; size: -; J: TRBJ1-2; V: TRBV7-2; D: TRBD1
CDR3: CASNSGDTDTQYF; DNA: TGTGCCAGTAATAGCGGGGACACAGATACGCAGTATTTT; size: -; J: TRBJ2-3; V: TRBV19; D: TRBD2
CDR3: CARSLGQGKDSPLHF; DNA: TGTGCCAGATCTTTGGGTCAGGGGAAGGATTCACCCCTCCACTTT; size: -; J: TRBJ1-6; V: TRBV18; D: -
CDR3: CASSTRDSREEAQYF; DNA: TGCGCCAGCAGTACGCGGGACTCCAGGGAGGAGGCCCAGTACTTC; size: -; J: TRBJ2-5; V: TRBV4-1; D: -
CDR3: CASSLERGGDTQYF; DNA: TGCGCCAGCAGCCTGGAGCGGGGGGGAGATACGCAGTATTTT; size: -; J: TRBJ2-3; V: TRBV4-1; D: TRBD2
CDR3: CASSPGTYYGYTF; DNA: TGTGCCAGCAGTCCAGGGACTTACTATGGCTACACCTTC; size: -; J: TRBJ1-2; V: TRBV2; D: -
CDR3: CASSLLLPRDTGELFF; DNA: TGTGCCAGCAGCTTATTACTCCCCCGGGACACCGGGGAGCTGTTTTTT; size: -; J: TRBJ2-2; V: TRBV7-2; D: -
CDR3: CASSLGPSGGQTMGEQYF; DNA: TGTGCCAGCAGCTTGGGCCCCTCTGGAGGGCAAACGATGGGAGAGCAGTACTTC; size: few; J: TRBJ2-7; V: TRBV5-4; D: -
CDR3: CASSQGEGTIYF; DNA: TGTGCCAGCAGCCAAGGCGAGGGCACCATATATTTT; size: -; J: TRBJ1-3; V: TRBV3-1/TRBV3-2; D: -
CDR3: CASSLSPSGLQETQYF; DNA: TGTGCCAGCAGCTTAAGCCCTAGCGGGCTCCAAGAGACCCAGTACTTC; size: -; J: TRBJ2-5; V: TRBV14; D: TRBD2
CDR3: CASRGGAPSNQPQHF; DNA: TGTGCCAGCAGGGGAGGGGCTCCTAGCAATCAGCCCCAGCATTTT; size: few; J: TRBJ1-5; V: TRBV28; D: -
CDR3: CAWSTRENQPQHF; DNA: TGTGCCTGGAGTACCCGAGAAAATCAGCCCCAGCATTTT; size: -; J: TRBJ1-5; V: TRBV30; D: -
CDR3: CASSFDRGTYNEQFF; DNA: TGTGCCAGCAGTTTTGACAGGGGAACCTACAATGAGCAGTTCTTC; size: -; J: TRBJ2-1; V: TRBV2; D: TRBD1